A single sample gave rise to the 6 T cell receptor beta chains below, sequenced in a study of graft-versus-host responses after intestinal transplantation. Clones were sequenced by immunoSEQ multiplex PCR, and TCRdb holds only the in-frame ones, with some missing. The sample has 40,000 or so clones, more than 80% seen once. The sequencing used PBMCs, collected roughly 110 weeks after intestinal transplantation. These receptors were collected from a human patient who received an intestinal transplant, so some T cells may come from the graft donor.

This chain links TRBV5-5 with TRBJ1-3; D uncertain. The ends were cut back, 3 bases at V and 0 bases at J, with 10 bases in the middle. In germline, CDR1 is SGHKS, CDR2 YYEKEE (reference sequence). The CDR3 is 15 residues long. CDR3 amino acids: CASSSPLISGNTIYF. The DNA for the CDR3 is TGTGCCAGCAGCTCGCCCTTGATCTCTGGAAACACCATATATTTT. Drawing the rest from reference TRBV5-5 and TRBJ1-3, the complete variable domain is DAGVTQSPTHLIKTRGQQVTLRCSPISGHKSVSWYQQVLGQGPQFIFQYYEKEERGRGNFPDRFSARQFPNYSSELNVNALLLGDSALYLCASSSPLISGNTIYFGEGSWLTVV.

The chain has TRBV6-1 and TRBJ2-7; D might be TRBD1 (5 bases). Germline lookup yields CDR1 MNHNS and CDR2 SASEGT. Trimming removed 11 bases at V and 2 bases at J, with 16 bases between. The CDR3 sequence is 13 residues long. In DNA, the CDR3 is TGTGCCTTAGGGGCAGGAACAGCCTACGAGCAGTACTTC. Residues: CALGAGTAYEQYF.

This clone was recorded only once. The chain combines TRBV5-1 with TRBJ2-5; D possibly matches TRBD1 or TRBD2 (5 bases each). The CDR3 sequence is 13 residues long. V lost 3 bases and J lost 2, with 8 bases in between. Germline CDR1 reads SGHRS; CDR2 reads YFSETQ. Here the CDR3 reads CASSSWGQETQYF. The CDR3 bases are TGCGCCAGCAGCTCATGGGGGCAAGAGACCCAGTACTTC.

This clone was seen more than once but under ten times. This rearrangement joins TRBV6-1 to TRBJ2-7, with D tentatively TRBD1 (6 bases). Germline-derived CDR1 and CDR2 are MNHNS and SASEGT. The CDR3 covers 13 residues. Trimming pared 6 bases from V and 3 bases from J, leaving 12 bases between. CDR3 DNA sequence: TGTGCCAGCAGACCCGGACAGCTCTACGAGCAGTACTTC. It is translated as CASRPGQLYEQYF.

This clone has a handful of counts. This chain uses TRBV5-1 with TRBJ1-6; 7 nucleotides match TRBD1. The CDR3 sequence is 14 residues long. Germline CDR1 reads SGHRS; CDR2 reads YFSETQ. With 2 bases clipped from V and 7 bases from J, the junction kept 3 bases outside the gene matches. The CDR3 DNA reads as TGCGCCAGCAGCTTTGGACAGGAAAATTCACCCCTCCACTTT. Protein product: CASSFGQENSPLHF.

The CDR3: CASSRQGKGEAFF. CDR3 in DNA: TGTGCCAGCAGCCGCCAGGGGAAGGGTGAAGCTTTCTTT. The genes are TRBV7-9 and TRBJ1-1; TRBD1 might be the D (6 bases). V lost 5 bases, J lost 7 bases, and 14 bases lay in between. The CDR3 runs 13 residues. Per the germline V gene, CDR1 is SEHNR and CDR2 is FQNEAQ (reference sequence).